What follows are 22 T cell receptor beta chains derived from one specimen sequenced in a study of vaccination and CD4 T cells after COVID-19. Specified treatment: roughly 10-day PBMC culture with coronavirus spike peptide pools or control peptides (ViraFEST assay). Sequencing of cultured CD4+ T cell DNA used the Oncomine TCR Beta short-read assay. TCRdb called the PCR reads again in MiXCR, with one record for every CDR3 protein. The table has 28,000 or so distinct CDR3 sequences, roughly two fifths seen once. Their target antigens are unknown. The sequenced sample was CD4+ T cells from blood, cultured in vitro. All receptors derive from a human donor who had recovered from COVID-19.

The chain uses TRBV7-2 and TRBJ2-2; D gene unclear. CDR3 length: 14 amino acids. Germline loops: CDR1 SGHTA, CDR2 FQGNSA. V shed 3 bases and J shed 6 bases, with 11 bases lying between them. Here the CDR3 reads CASSLRLLSGELFF. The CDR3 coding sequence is TGTGCCAGCAGCTTGCGCCTTCTCTCCGGGGAGCTGTTTTTT.

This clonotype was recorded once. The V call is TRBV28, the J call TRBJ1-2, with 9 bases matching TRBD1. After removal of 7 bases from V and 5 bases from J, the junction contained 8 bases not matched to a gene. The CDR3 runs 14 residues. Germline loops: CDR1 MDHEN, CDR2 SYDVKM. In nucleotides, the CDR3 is TGTGCCAGCACCTCCCGGGACAGGGATTATGGCTACACCTTC. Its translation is CASTSRDRDYGYTF.

CDR3 residues: CANSGALNQPQHF. CDR3 DNA: TGTGCCAACTCAGGGGCCCTCAATCAGCCCCAGCATTTT. The chain combines TRBV28 with TRBJ1-5; D might be TRBD1 (6 bases). Between the trimmed V and J ends, which lost 10 bases and 3 bases, there was a span of 13 bases. The CDR3 has 13 amino acids. Germline CDR1 is MDHEN and CDR2 is SYDVKM.

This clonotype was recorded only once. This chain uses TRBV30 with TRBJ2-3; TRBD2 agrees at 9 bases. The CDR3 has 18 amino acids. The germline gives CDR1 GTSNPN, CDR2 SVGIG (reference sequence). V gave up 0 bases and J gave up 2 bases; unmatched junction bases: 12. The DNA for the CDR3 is TGTGCCTGGAGTGTCAGGCTCGGTAGCGGGAGATCCACAGATACGCAGTATTTT. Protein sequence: CAWSVRLGSGRSTDTQYF.

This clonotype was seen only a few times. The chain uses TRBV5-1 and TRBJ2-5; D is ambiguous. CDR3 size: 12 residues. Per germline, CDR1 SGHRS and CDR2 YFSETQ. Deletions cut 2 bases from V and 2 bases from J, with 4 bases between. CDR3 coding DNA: TGCGCCAGCAGCTTCGCACAAGAGACCCAGTACTTC. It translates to CASSFAQETQYF.

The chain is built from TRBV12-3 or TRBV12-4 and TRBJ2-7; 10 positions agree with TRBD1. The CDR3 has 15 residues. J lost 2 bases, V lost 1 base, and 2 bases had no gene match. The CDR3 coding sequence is TGTGCCAGCAGTTTAGGAGGACAGGGGGCCTACGAGCAGTACTTC. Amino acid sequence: CASSLGGQGAYEQYF.

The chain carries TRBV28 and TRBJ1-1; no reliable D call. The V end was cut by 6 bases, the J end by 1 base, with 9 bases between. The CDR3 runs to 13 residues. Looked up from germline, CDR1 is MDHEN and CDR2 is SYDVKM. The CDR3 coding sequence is TGTGCCAGCAGGGGAGGCCCGAACACTGAAGCTTTCTTT. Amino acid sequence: CASRGGPNTEAFF. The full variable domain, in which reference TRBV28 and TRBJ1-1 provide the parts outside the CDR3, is DVKVTQSSRYLVKRTGEKVFLECVQDMDHENMFWYRQDPGLGLRLIYFSYDVKMKEKGDIPEGYSVSREKKERFSLILESASTNQTSMYLCASRGGPNTEAFFGQGTRLTVV.

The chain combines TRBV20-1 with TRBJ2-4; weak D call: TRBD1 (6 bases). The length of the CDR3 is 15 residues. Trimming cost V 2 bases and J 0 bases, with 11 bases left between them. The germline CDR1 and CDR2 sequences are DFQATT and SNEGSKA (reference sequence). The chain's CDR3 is CSARPTGLAKNIQYF. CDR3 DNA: TGCAGTGCTAGACCCACAGGGCTAGCCAAAAACATTCAGTACTTC.

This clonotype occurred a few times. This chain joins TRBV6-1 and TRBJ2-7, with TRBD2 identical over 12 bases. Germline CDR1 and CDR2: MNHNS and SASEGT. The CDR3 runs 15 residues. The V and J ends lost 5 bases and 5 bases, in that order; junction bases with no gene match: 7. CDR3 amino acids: CASSLSTSGSNEQYF. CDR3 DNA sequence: TGTGCCAGCAGTCTTTCGACTAGCGGGAGCAACGAGCAGTACTTC.

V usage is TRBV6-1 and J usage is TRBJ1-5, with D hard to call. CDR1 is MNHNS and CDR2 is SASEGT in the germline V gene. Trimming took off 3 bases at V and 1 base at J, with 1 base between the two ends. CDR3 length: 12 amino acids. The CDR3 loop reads CASSESNQPQHF. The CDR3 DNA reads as TGTGCCAGCAGTGAGAGCAATCAGCCCCAGCATTTT.

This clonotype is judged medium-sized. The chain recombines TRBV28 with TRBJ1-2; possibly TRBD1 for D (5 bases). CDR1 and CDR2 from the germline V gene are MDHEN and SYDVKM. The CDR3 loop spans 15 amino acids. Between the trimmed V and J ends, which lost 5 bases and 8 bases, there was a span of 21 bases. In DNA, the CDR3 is TGTGCCAGCAGTCTACTCCAGGGAACTGCGGCCGGCTACACCTTC. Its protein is CASSLLQGTAAGYTF.

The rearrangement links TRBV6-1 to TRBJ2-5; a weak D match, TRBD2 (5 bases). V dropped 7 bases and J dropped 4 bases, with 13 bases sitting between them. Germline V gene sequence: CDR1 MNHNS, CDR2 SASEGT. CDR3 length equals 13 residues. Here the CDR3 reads CASIRGFGETQYF. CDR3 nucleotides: TGTGCCAGCATTAGAGGGTTTGGAGAGACCCAGTACTTC.

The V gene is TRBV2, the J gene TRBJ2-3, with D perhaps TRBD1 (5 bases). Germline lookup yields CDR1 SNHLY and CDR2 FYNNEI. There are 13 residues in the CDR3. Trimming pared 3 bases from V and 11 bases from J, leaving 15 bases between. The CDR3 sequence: CASSEQGRMRQYF. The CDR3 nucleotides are TGTGCCAGCAGTGAGCAGGGTCGCATGAGGCAGTATTTT.

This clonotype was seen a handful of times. CDR3 in amino acids: CSVLRTGGFVGEQYF. The CDR3 DNA follows: TGCAGCGTCTTAAGGACAGGGGGTTTTGTTGGCGAGCAGTACTTC. The chain employs TRBV29-1 and TRBJ2-7; the match to TRBD1 covers 10 bases. Germline V gene sequence: CDR1 SQVTM, CDR2 ANQGSEA. The CDR3 has 15 amino acids. The J segment lost 6 bases and the V segment lost 6 bases, leaving 14 bases of the junction unmatched.

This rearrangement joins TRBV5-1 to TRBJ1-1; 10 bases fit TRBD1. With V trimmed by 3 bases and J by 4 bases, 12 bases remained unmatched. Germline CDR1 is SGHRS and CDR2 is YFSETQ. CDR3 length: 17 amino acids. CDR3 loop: CASSSQGQGSTTTEAFF. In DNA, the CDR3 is TGCGCCAGCAGCTCTCAGGGACAGGGGAGTACTACCACTGAAGCTTTCTTT.

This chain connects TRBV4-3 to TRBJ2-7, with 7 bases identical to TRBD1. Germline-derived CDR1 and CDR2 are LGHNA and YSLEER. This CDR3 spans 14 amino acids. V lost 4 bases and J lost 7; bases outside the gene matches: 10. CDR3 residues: CASSPRKTGAEQYF. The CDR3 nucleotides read TGCGCCAGCAGCCCACGGAAAACAGGGGCGGAGCAGTACTTC.

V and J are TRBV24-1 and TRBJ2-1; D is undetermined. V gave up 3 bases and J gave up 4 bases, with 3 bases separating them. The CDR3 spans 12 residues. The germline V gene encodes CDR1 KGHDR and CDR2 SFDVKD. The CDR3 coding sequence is TGTGCCACCAGTGATCTGTACAATGAGCAGTTCTTC. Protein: CATSDLYNEQFF.

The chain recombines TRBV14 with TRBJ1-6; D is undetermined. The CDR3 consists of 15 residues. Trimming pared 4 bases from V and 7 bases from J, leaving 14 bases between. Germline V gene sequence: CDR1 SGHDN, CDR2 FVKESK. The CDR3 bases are TGTGCCAGCAGCCCCTACAGTCAGCGGAATTCACCCCTCCACTTT. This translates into CASSPYSQRNSPLHF.

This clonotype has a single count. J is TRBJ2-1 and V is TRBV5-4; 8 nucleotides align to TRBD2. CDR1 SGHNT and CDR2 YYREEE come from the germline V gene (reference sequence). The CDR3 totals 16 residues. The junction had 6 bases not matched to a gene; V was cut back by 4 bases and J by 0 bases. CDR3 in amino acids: CASSPIRGGSYNEQFF. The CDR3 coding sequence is TGTGCCAGCAGCCCAATCCGGGGGGGCTCCTACAATGAGCAGTTCTTC.

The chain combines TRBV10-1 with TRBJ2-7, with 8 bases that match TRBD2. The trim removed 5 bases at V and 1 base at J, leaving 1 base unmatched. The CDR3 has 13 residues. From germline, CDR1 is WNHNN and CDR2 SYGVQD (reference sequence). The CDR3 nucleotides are TGCGCCAGCAGTAGCGGGGGTTCCTACGAGCAGTACTTC. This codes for CASSSGGSYEQYF.

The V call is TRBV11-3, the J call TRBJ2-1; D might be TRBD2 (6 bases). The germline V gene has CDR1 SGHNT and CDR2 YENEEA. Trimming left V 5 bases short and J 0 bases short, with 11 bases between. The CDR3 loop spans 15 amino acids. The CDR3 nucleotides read TGTGCCAGCAGCCGCGGGGAACTCTCCTACAATGAGCAGTTCTTC. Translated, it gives CASSRGELSYNEQFF.

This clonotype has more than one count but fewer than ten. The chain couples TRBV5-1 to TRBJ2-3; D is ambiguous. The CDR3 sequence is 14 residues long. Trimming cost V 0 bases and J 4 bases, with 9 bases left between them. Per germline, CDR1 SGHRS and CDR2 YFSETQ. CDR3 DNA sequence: TGCGCCAGCAGCTTGGTTTTTGACGCAGATACGCAGTATTTT. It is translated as CASSLVFDADTQYF.